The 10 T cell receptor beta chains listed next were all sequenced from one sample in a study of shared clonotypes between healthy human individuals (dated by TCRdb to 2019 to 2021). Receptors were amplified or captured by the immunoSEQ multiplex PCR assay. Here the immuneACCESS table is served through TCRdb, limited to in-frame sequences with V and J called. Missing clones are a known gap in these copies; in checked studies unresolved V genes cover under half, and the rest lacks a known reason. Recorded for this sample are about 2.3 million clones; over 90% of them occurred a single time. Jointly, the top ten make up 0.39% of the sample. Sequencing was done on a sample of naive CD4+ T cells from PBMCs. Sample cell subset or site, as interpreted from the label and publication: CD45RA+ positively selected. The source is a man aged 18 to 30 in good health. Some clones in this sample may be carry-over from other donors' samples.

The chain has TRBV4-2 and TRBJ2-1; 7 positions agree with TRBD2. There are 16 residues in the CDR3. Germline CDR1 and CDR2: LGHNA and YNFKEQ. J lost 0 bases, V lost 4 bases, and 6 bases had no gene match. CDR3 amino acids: CASSRPGLSSYNEQFF. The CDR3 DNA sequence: TGTGCCAGCAGCCGCCCGGGACTATCCTCCTACAATGAGCAGTTCTTC.

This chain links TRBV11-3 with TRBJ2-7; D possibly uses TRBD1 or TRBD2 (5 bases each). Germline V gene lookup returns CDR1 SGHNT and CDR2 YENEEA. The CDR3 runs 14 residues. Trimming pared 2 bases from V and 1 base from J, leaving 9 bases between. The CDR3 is CASSLRGASYEQYF. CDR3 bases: TGTGCCAGCAGCTTACGAGGGGCTTCCTACGAGCAGTACTTC.

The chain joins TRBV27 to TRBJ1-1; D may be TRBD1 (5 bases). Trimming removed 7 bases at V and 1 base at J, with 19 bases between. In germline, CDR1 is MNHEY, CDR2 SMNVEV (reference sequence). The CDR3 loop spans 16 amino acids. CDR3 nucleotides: TGTGCCAGCATCCTATCGCCCAACCAGGGGAACACTGAAGCTTTCTTT. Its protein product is CASILSPNQGNTEAFF.

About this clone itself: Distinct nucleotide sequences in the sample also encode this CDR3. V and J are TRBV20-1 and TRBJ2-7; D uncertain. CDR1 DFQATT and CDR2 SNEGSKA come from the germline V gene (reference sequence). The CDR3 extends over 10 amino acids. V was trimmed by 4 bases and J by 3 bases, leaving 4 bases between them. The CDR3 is CSATSYEQYF. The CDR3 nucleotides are TGCAGTGCTACAAGCTACGAGCAGTACTTC.

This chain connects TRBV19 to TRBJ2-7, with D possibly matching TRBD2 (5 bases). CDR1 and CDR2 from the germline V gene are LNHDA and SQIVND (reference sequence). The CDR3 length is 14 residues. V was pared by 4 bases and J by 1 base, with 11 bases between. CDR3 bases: TGTGCCAGTAGTACACTAGGGCGTTCCTACGAGCAGTACTTC. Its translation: CASSTLGRSYEQYF.

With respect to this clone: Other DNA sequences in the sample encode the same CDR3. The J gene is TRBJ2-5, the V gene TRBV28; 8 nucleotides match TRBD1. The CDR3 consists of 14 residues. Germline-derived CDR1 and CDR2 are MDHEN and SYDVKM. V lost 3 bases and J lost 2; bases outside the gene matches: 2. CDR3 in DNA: TGTGCCAGCAGTTTCCGGGACAGGCAAGAGACCCAGTACTTC. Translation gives CASSFRDRQETQYF. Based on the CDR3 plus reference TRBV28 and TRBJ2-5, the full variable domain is DVKVTQSSRYLVKRTGEKVFLECVQDMDHENMFWYRQDPGLGLRLIYFSYDVKMKEKGDIPEGYSVSREKKERFSLILESASTNQTSMYLCASSFRDRQETQYFGPGTRLLVL.

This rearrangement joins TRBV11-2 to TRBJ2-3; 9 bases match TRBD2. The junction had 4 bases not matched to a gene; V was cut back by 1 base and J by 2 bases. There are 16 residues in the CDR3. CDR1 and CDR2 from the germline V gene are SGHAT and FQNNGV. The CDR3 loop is CASSLGLAGNTDTQYF. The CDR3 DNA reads TGTGCCAGCAGCTTAGGGCTAGCGGGAAACACAGATACGCAGTATTTT.

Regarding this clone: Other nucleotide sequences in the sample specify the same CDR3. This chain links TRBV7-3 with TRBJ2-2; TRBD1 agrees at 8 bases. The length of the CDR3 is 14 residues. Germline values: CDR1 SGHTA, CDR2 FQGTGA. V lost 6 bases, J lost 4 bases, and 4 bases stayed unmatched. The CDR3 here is CASRTGAGTGELFF. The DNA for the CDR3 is TGTGCCAGCAGGACAGGGGCGGGCACCGGGGAGCTGTTTTTT.

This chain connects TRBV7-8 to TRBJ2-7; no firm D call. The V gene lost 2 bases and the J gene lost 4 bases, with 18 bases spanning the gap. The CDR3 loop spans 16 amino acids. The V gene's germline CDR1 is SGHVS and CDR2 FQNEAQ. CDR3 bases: TGTGCCAGCAGCTTACCGAACCCTAGGGTGGCTTACGAGCAGTACTTC. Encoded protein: CASSLPNPRVAYEQYF.

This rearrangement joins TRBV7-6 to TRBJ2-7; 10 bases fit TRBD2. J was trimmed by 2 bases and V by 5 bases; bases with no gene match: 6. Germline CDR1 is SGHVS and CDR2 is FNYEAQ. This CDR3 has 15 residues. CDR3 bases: TGTGCCAGCAGCCCGACTAGCGGGTGGGCCTACGAGCAGTACTTC. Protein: CASSPTSGWAYEQYF.